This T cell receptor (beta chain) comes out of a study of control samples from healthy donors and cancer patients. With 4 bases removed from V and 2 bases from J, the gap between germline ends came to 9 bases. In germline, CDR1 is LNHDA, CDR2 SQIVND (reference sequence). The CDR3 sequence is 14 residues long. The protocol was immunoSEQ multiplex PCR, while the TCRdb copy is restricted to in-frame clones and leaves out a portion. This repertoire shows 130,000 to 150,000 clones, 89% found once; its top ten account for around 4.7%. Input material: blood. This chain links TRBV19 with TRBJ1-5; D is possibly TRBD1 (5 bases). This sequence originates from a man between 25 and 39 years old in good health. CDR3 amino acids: CASSNRGGNQPQHF. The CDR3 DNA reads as TGTGCCAGTAGTAATCGGGGGGGCAATCAGCCCCAGCATTTT.